The present T cell receptor beta chain was sequenced within a study of blood T cells in healthy people across ages. Notes on the study in general: Greater diversity and more naive CD4+ cells were seen in long-lived donors than in aged donors.

This clonotype appeared a few times. The target antigen is unknown. For the second PCR, which ran for about 6 to 11 cycles, a sample-barcoded 5' primer and a J-beta primer mix were used. Every cDNA was tagged by a template-switch adaptor with 12 random nucleotides. TCRdb analysed the 5' RACE reads with MiXCR anew, one entry per CDR3 protein. The sample carries around 500,000 distinct CDR3 sequences, roughly a quarter recorded once. This CDR3 comprises 13 residues. With 5 bases removed from V and 3 bases from J, the gap between germline ends came to 13 bases. Germline assignment: CDR1 DFQATT and CDR2 SNEGSKA (reference sequence). This sample was also put to use in a study of T cells of mothers and their children. That work states: All donors were healthy and Caucasian; they were three mothers and their six children. Persisting microchimeric T cell clones went undetected.

This receptor was identified in a boy aged 2 to 10 in good health. The chain has TRBV20-1 and TRBJ1-2, with a weak D call TRBD1 (6 bases). Sequencing was done on a sample of blood. CDR3 nucleotide sequence: TGCAGTGCTGCCCTCAGGGGCCACTATGGCTACACCTTC. It is translated as CSAALRGHYGYTF.